This is a list of T cell receptor beta chains from one sample in a study of blood T cell repertoires in COVID-19. Measured with immunoSEQ multiplex PCR; TCRdb has only the in-frame clones, and not every one. The sample carries approximately 350,000 clones, around four fifths recorded once. Specimen: peripheral blood. These receptor sequences come from a man aged 25 to 40 with active or convalescent COVID-19. The CDR3 runs from the conserved cysteine through the conserved F or W. A D gene is named only where the DNA matches it firmly. Rows may omit the clone size; those that give it use once, few, many or a size class.

length: 14; size: NA; D: NA; V: TRBV7-9; J: TRBJ1-1; CDR3: CASSASGGGTEAFF; DNA: TGTGCCAGCAGCGCTTCGGGGGGTGGAACTGAAGCTTTCTTT
length: 16; size: once; D: TRBD2; V: TRBV18; J: TRBJ2-3; CDR3: CASSPPSGGFTDTQYF; DNA: TGTGCCAGCTCACCACCGTCGGGAGGTTTCACAGATACGCAGTATTTT
length: 14; size: NA; D: NA; V: TRBV6-5; J: TRBJ1-1; CDR3: CASRRTEVNTEAFF; DNA: TGTGCCAGCAGACGGACAGAAGTGAACACTGAAGCTTTCTTT
length: 15; size: NA; D: NA; V: TRBV18; J: TRBJ2-3; CDR3: CASSPLSVRTDTQYF; DNA: TGTGCCAGCTCACCACTTAGCGTCCGCACAGATACGCAGTATTTT
length: 13; size: NA; D: TRBD1; V: TRBV30; J: TRBJ1-5; CDR3: CAYDTGDLEPQHF; DNA: TGTGCCTACGACACAGGGGATTTGGAGCCCCAGCATTTT
length: 12; size: few; D: TRBD1; V: TRBV18; J: TRBJ1-6; CDR3: CASSPGQAPLHF; DNA: TGTGCCAGCTCACCGGGACAGGCACCCCTCCACTTT
length: 13; size: NA; D: NA; V: TRBV5-1; J: TRBJ2-3; CDR3: CASSLTSTDTQYF; DNA: TGCGCCAGCAGCTTGACTAGCACAGATACGCAGTATTTT
length: 13; size: NA; D: TRBD1; V: TRBV29-1; J: TRBJ1-5; CDR3: CSVGQGINQPQHF; DNA: TGCAGCGTTGGACAGGGCATAAATCAGCCCCAGCATTTT
length: 15; size: few; D: TRBD1; V: TRBV10-3; J: TRBJ1-2; CDR3: CAITNPGQGRNGYTF; DNA: TGTGCCATCACCAATCCGGGACAGGGCCGAAATGGCTACACCTTC
length: 16; size: few; D: TRBD1; V: TRBV6-5; J: TRBJ1-4; CDR3: CASSYSRGTGDTGLFF; DNA: TGTGCCAGCAGTTACTCGAGAGGGACAGGGGACACGGGACTGTTTTTT
length: 17; size: NA; D: TRBD1; V: TRBV24-1; J: TRBJ2-2; CDR3: CATSAALGTGAPGELFF; DNA: TGTGCCACCAGTGCCGCCTTAGGGACAGGGGCTCCTGGGGAGCTGTTTTTT
length: 16; size: NA; D: TRBD2; V: TRBV6-2/TRBV6-3; J: TRBJ2-1; CDR3: CASSSILAGGQGEQFF; DNA: TGTGCCAGCAGTTCGATACTAGCGGGAGGTCAAGGTGAGCAGTTCTTC
length: 12; size: NA; D: NA; V: TRBV4-3; J: TRBJ1-6; CDR3: CASSHRNSPLHF; DNA: TGCGCCAGCAGCCACAGGAATTCACCCCTCCACTTT
length: 13; size: NA; D: TRBD1; V: TRBV7-9; J: TRBJ1-2; CDR3: CASSLPTGVGYTF; DNA: TGTGCCAGCAGCTTACCGACAGGGGTCGGCTACACCTTC
length: 16; size: once; D: NA; V: TRBV11-2; J: TRBJ1-3; CDR3: CASSLVGASSGNTIYF; DNA: TGTGCCAGCAGCTTAGTAGGGGCTAGCTCTGGAAACACCATATATTTT
length: 14; size: NA; D: NA; V: TRBV7-3; J: TRBJ2-7; CDR3: CASSTHGGSYEQYF; DNA: TGTGCCAGCAGCACCCATGGCGGTTCCTACGAGCAGTACTTC
length: 12; size: few; D: NA; V: TRBV4-1; J: TRBJ1-3; CDR3: CASSQDFRAIYF; DNA: TGCGCCAGCAGCCAAGATTTTAGAGCCATATATTTT
length: 13; size: NA; D: NA; V: TRBV12-3/TRBV12-4; J: TRBJ2-3; CDR3: CASSLRARDTQYF; DNA: TGTGCCAGCAGTTTGAGGGCGAGAGATACGCAGTATTTT
length: 15; size: NA; D: NA; V: TRBV19; J: TRBJ1-5; CDR3: CASSIQVYSNQPQHF; DNA: TGTGCCAGTAGTATACAGGTATATAGCAATCAGCCCCAGCATTTT
length: 12; size: NA; D: NA; V: TRBV2; J: TRBJ2-1; CDR3: CASSTEYNEQFF; DNA: TGTGCCAGCAGTACAGAGTACAATGAGCAGTTCTTC
length: 13; size: NA; D: NA; V: TRBV20-1; J: TRBJ1-5; CDR3: CSASKASNQPQHF; DNA: TGCAGTGCTAGTAAAGCGAGCAATCAGCCCCAGCATTTT
length: 18; size: once; D: NA; V: TRBV9; J: TRBJ2-6; CDR3: CASSVPRGSSSGANVLTF; DNA: TGTGCCAGCAGCGTCCCCAGGGGCTCGAGCTCTGGGGCCAACGTCCTGACTTTC
length: 16; size: NA; D: NA; V: TRBV13; J: TRBJ1-2; CDR3: CASSLFVGAGDDGYTF; DNA: TGTGCCAGCAGCTTATTCGTGGGGGCAGGGGATGATGGCTACACCTTC
length: 15; size: NA; D: TRBD1; V: TRBV4-3; J: TRBJ1-4; CDR3: CASSQDWDRGEKLFF; DNA: TGCGCCAGCAGCCAAGACTGGGACAGGGGTGAAAAACTGTTTTTT
length: 14; size: NA; D: NA; V: TRBV6-5; J: TRBJ1-2; CDR3: CASSPIRDYWGYTF; DNA: TGTGCCAGCAGTCCGATCCGGGACTACTGGGGCTACACCTTC
length: 11; size: NA; D: NA; V: TRBV6-5; J: TRBJ1-5; CDR3: CASTQGSTQHF; DNA: TGTGCCAGCACCCAGGGTTCAACCCAGCATTTT
length: 16; size: NA; D: NA; V: TRBV4-2; J: TRBJ1-2; CDR3: CASSQDRGGIGYGYTF; DNA: TGTGCCAGCAGCCAAGATCGGGGGGGTATCGGCTATGGCTACACCTTC
length: 14; size: NA; D: TRBD1; V: TRBV11-2; J: TRBJ2-2; CDR3: CASSVTGVTGELFF; DNA: TGTGCCAGCAGCGTGACAGGGGTCACCGGGGAGCTGTTTTTT
length: 13; size: NA; D: NA; V: TRBV6-2/TRBV6-3; J: TRBJ1-5; CDR3: CASSQMSYQPQHF; DNA: TGTGCCAGCAGTCAAATGAGCTATCAGCCCCAGCATTTT
length: 15; size: NA; D: TRBD1; V: TRBV4-3; J: TRBJ1-6; CDR3: CASSPNRGLGSPLHF; DNA: TGCGCCAGCAGCCCTAACAGGGGGCTCGGTTCACCCCTCCACTTT
length: 15; size: NA; D: TRBD1; V: TRBV11-3; J: TRBJ2-3; CDR3: CASSLEDRAADTQYF; DNA: TGTGCCAGCAGCTTAGAAGACAGGGCTGCAGATACGCAGTATTTT
length: 14; size: NA; D: NA; V: TRBV28; J: TRBJ1-5; CDR3: CASSSPAAGWSQHF; DNA: TGTGCCAGCAGTTCCCCTGCGGCAGGGTGGTCCCAGCATTTT
length: 14; size: once; D: NA; V: TRBV7-8; J: TRBJ1-4; CDR3: CASSPRRLGEKLFF; DNA: TGTGCCAGCAGCCCCCGCCGGCTAGGTGAAAAACTGTTTTTT
length: 12; size: NA; D: NA; V: TRBV6-2/TRBV6-3; J: TRBJ2-1; CDR3: CASSYLANEQFF; DNA: TGTGCCAGCAGTTACCTAGCCAATGAGCAGTTCTTC
length: 11; size: NA; D: NA; V: TRBV30; J: TRBJ2-7; CDR3: CASARGWEQYF; DNA: TGTGCCTCCGCGAGGGGGTGGGAGCAGTACTTC
length: 15; size: NA; D: NA; V: TRBV5-1; J: TRBJ1-1; CDR3: CASSHRTGEVAEAFF; DNA: TGCGCCAGCAGCCATAGGACGGGGGAAGTGGCTGAAGCTTTCTTT
length: 12; size: NA; D: NA; V: TRBV20-1; J: TRBJ1-1; CDR3: CSASSRATEAFF; DNA: TGCAGTGCTAGTTCCAGGGCCACTGAAGCTTTCTTT
length: 12; size: NA; D: TRBD1; V: TRBV11-2; J: TRBJ1-3; CDR3: CASQTGTDTIYF; DNA: TGTGCCAGCCAGACAGGGACAGACACCATATATTTT
length: 17; size: NA; D: TRBD2; V: TRBV20-1; J: TRBJ2-1; CDR3: CSASPSGGLITGNEQFF; DNA: TGCAGTGCTAGTCCTAGCGGGGGGCTTATAACTGGGAATGAGCAGTTCTTC
length: 11; size: NA; D: NA; V: TRBV12-3/TRBV12-4; J: TRBJ2-2; CDR3: CASSRTGELFF; DNA: TGTGCCAGCAGCCGGACCGGGGAGCTGTTTTTT
length: 16; size: NA; D: NA; V: TRBV2; J: TRBJ1-5; CDR3: CASSVVGRGSGGPQHF; DNA: TGTGCCAGCAGTGTGGTCGGCAGGGGCTCGGGAGGGCCCCAGCATTTT
length: 17; size: few; D: TRBD1; V: TRBV20-1; J: TRBJ1-3; CDR3: CSASEGQGAGSGNTIYF; DNA: TGCAGTGCGAGTGAAGGACAGGGGGCTGGTTCTGGAAACACCATATATTTT